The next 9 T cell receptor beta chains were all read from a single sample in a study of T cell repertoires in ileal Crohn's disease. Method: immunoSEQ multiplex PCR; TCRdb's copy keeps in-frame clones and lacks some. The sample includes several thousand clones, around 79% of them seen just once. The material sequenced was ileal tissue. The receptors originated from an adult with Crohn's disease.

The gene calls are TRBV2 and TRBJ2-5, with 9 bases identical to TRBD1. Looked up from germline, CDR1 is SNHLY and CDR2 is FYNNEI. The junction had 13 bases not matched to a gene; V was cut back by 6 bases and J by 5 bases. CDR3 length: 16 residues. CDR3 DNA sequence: TGTGCCAGCAGAAACCGGGACAGGGCCTTGTTGGAGACCCAGTACTTC. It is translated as CASRNRDRALLETQYF.

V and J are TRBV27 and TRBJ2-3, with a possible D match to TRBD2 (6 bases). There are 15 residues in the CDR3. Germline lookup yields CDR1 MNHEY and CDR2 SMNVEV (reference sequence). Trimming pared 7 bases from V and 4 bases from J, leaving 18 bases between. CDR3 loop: CASNRYGSSADTQYF. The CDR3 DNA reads TGTGCCAGCAATCGGTACGGGAGTAGTGCAGATACGCAGTATTTT.

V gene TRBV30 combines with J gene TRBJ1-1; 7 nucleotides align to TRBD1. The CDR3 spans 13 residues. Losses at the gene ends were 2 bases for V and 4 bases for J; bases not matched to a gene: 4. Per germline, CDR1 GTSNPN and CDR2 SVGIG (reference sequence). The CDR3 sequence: CAWSRQGATEAFF. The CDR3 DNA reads TGTGCCTGGAGTAGACAGGGCGCCACTGAAGCTTTCTTT.

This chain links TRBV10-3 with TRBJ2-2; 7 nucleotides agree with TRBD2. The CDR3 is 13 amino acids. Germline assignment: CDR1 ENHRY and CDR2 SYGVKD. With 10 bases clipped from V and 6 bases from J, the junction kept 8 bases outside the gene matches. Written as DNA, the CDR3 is TGTGCCACGACGTTGCGGGAGCCCGGGGAGCTGTTTTTT. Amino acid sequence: CATTLREPGELFF.

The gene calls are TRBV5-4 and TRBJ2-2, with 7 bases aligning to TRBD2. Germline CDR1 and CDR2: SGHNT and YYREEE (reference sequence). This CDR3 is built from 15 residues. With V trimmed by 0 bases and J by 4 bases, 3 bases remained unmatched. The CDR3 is CASSLGREATGELFF. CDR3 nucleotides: TGTGCCAGCAGCTTGGGACGGGAGGCCACCGGGGAGCTGTTTTTT.

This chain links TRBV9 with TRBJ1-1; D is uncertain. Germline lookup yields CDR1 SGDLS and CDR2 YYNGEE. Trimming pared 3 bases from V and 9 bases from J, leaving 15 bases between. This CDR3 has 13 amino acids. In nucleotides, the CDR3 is TGTGCCAGCAGCGAGCTTCCGTCGGGAAAAGCTTTCTTT. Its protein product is CASSELPSGKAFF.

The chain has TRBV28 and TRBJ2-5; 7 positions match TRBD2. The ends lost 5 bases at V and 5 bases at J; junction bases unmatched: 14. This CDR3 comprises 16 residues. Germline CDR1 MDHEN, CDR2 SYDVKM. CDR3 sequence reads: CASSNPLADSRETQYF. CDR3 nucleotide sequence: TGTGCCAGCAGTAACCCTCTAGCGGACTCCCGGGAGACCCAGTACTTC. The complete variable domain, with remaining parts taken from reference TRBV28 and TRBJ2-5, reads DVKVTQSSRYLVKRTGEKVFLECVQDMDHENMFWYRQDPGLGLRLIYFSYDVKMKEKGDIPEGYSVSREKKERFSLILESASTNQTSMYLCASSNPLADSRETQYFGPGTRLLVL.

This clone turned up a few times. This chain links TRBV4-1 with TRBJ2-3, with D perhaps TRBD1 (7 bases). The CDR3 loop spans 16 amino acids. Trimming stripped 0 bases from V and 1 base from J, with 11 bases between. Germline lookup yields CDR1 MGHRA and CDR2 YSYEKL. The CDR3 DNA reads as TGCGCCAGCAGCCAAGATACAGGGGAGGGCACAGATACGCAGTATTTT. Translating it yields CASSQDTGEGTDTQYF.

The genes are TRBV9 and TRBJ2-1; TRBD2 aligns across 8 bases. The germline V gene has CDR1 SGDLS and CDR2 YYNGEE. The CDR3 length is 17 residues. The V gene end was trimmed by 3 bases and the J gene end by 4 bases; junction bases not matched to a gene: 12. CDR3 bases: TGTGCCAGCAGCGGGAAGGCAGCGGGAGCCCTGTACAATGAGCAGTTCTTC. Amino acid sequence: CASSGKAAGALYNEQFF.